The clone carrying this T cell receptor beta chain has a handful of counts. This sample is part of a study of neoadjuvant anti-PD-1 for oral cavity cancer. The method was immunoSEQ multiplex PCR; TCRdb's version includes in-frame clones alone and lacks a portion of them. Here the sample spans approximately 7,200 clones, approximately 46% being singletons. The starting material was tumor tissue, obtained before nivolumab (anti-PD-1) treatment. This clonotype was sampled from a person aged 35-79 years with oral cavity squamous cell carcinoma.

The DNA for the CDR3 is TGTGCCAGCAGTGTATCCGACGCAGGGGGAAATGAAAAACTGTTTTTT. This encodes CASSVSDAGGNEKLFF. J is TRBJ1-4 and V is TRBV6-1; 7 nucleotides line up with TRBD1. This CDR3 contains 16 residues. Germline CDR1 is MNHNS and CDR2 is SASEGT. V shed 4 bases, J shed 5 bases, and the junction held 10 bases outside the gene matches.